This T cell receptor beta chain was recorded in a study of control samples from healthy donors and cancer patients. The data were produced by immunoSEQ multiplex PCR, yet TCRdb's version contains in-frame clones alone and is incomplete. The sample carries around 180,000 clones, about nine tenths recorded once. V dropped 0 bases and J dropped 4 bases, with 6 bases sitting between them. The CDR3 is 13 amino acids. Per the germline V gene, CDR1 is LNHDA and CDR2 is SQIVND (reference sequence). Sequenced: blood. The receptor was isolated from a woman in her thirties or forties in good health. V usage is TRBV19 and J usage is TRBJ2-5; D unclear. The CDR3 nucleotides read TGTGCCAGTAGTATAGATTTAGGAGAGACCCAGTACTTC. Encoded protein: CASSIDLGETQYF.